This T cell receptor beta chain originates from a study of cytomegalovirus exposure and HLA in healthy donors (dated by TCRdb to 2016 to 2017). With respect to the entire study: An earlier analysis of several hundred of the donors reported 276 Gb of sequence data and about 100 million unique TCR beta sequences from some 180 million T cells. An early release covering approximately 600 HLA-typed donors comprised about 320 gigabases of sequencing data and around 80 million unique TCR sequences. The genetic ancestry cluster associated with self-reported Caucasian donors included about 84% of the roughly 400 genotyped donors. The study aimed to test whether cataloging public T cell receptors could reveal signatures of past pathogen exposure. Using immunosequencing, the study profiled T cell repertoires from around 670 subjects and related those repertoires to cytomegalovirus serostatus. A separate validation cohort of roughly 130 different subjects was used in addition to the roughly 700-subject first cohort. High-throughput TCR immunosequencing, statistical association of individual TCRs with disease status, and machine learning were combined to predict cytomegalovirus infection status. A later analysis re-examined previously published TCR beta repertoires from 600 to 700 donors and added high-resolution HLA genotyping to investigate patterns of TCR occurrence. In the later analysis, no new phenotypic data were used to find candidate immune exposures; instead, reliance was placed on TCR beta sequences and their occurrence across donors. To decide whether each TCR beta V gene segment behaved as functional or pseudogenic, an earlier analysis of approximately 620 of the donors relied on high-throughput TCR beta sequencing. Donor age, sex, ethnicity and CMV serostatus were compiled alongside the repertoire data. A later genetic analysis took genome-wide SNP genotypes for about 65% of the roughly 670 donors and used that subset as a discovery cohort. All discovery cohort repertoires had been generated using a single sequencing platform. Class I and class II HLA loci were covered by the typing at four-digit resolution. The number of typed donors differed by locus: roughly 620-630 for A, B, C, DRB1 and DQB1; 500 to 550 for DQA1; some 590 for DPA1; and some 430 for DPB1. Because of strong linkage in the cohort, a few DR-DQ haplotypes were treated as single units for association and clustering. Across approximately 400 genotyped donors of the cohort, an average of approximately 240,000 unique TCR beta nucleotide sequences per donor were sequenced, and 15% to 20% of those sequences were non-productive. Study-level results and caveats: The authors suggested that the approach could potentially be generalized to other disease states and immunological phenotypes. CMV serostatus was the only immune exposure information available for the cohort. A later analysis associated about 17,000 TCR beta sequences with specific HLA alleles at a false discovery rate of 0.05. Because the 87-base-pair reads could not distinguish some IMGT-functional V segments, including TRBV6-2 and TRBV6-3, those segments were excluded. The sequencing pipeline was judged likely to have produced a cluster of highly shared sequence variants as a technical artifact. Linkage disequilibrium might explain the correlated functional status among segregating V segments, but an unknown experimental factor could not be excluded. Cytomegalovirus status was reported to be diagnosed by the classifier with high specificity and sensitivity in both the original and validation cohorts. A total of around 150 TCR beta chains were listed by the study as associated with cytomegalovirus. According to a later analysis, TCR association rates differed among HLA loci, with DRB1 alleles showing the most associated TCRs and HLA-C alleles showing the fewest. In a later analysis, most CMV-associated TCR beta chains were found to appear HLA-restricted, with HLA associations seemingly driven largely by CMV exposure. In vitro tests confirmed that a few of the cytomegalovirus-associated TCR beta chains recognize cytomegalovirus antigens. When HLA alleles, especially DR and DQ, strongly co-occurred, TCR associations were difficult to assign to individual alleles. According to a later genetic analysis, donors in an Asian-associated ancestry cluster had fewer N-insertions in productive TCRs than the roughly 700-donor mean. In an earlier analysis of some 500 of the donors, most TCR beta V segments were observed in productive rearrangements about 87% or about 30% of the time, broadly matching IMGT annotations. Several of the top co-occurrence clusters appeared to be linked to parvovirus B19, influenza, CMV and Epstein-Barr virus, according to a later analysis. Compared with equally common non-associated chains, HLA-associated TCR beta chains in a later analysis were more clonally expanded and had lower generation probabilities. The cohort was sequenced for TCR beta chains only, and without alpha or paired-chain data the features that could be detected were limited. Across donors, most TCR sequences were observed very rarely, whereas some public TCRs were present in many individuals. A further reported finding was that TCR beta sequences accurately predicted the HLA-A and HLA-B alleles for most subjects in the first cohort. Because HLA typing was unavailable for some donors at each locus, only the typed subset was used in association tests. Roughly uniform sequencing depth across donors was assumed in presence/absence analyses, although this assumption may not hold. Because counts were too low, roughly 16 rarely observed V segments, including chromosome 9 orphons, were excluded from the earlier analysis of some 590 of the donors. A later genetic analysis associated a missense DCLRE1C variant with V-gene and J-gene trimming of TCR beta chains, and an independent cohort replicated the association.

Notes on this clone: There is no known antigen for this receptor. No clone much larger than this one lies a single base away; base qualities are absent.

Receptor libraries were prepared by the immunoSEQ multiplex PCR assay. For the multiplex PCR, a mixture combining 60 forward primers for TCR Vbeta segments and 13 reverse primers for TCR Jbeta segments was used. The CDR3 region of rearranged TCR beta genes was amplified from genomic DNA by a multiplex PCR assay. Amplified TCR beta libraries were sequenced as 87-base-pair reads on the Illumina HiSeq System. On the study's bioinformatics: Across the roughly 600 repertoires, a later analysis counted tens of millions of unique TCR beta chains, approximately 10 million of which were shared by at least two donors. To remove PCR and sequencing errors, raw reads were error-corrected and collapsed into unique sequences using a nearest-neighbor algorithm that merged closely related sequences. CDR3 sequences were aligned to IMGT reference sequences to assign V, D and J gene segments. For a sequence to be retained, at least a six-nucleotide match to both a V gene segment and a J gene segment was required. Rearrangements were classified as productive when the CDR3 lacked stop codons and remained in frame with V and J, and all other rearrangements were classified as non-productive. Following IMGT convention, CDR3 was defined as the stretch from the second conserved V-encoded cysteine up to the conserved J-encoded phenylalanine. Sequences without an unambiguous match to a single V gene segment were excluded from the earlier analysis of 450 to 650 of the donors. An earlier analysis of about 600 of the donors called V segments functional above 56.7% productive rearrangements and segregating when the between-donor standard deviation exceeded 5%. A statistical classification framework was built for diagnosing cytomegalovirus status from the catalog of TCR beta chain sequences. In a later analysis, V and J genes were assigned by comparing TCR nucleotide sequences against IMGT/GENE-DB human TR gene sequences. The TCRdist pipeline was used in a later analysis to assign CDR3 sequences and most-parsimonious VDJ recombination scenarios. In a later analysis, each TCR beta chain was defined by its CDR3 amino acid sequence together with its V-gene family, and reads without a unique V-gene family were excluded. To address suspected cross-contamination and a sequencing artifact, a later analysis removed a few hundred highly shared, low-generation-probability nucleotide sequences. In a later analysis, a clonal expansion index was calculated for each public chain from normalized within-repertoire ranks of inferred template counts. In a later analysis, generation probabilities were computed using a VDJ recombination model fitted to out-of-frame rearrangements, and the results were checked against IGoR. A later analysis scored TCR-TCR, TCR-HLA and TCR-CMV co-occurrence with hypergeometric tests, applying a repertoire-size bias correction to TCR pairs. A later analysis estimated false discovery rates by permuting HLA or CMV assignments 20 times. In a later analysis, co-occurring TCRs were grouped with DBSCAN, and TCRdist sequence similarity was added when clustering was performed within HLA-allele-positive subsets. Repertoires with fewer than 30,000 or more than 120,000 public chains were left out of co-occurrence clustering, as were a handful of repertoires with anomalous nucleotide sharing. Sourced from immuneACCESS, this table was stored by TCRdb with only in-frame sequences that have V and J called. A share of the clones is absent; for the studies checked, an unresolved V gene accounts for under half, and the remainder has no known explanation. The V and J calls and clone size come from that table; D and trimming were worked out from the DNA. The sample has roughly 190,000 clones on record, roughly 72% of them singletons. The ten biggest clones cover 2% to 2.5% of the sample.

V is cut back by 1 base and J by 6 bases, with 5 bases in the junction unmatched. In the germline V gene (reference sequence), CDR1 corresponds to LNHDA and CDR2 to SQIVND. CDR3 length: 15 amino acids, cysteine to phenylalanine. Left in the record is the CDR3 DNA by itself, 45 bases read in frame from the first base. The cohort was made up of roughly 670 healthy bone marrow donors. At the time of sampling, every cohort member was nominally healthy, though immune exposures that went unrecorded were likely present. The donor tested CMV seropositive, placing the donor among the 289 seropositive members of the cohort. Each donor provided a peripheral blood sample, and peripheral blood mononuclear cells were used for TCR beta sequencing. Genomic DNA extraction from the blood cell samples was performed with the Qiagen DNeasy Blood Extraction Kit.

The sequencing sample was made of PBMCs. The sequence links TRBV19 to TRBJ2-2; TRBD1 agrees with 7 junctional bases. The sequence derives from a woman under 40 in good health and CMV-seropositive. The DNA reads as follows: TGTGCCAGTAGTATAGGACAGGGACGCTCCGGGGAGCTGTTTTTT. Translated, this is CASSIGQGRSGELFF.